This entry lists 10 T cell receptor beta chains sequenced from one sample in a study of CD8 T cells in Susac syndrome. Reverse transcription of roughly 0.45 to 1 ug RNA was performed with random hexamers. MiXCR was run by TCRdb on the immunoSEQ multiplex PCR reads, yielding one entry per CDR3 protein. The table has around 71,000 distinct CDR3 sequences, nearly 96% seen once. Sequences were obtained from CD4+ T cells from PBMCs. These receptor sequences come from a human donor with multiple sclerosis.

This sequence joins TRBV20-1 and TRBJ2-7, with D perhaps TRBD1 (5 bases). Germline V gives CDR1 DFQATT, CDR2 SNEGSKA (reference sequence). The CDR3 covers 15 residues. The V end lost 1 base, the J end lost 0 bases, and 13 bases lay between the germline ends. CDR3 protein: CSARGSGRSSYEQYF. Here the CDR3 DNA reads TGCAGTGCTAGAGGATCAGGGCGGAGCTCCTACGAGCAGTACTTC.

The table lists this clonotype with a count of one. The chain links TRBV18 to TRBJ1-6; D is unclear. Looked up from germline, CDR1 is KGHSH and CDR2 is LQKENI. V dropped 6 bases and J dropped 7 bases, with 7 bases sitting between them. This CDR3 has 12 residues. The chain's CDR3 is CASSPANSPLHF. CDR3 nucleotide sequence: TGTGCCAGCTCCCCAGCGAATTCACCCCTCCACTTT.

V gene TRBV20-1 combines with J gene TRBJ2-1; 9 positions match TRBD2. Germline CDR1 reads DFQATT; CDR2 reads SNEGSKA (reference sequence). This CDR3 has 16 amino acids. J lost 4 bases, V lost 1 base, and 8 bases had no gene match. The CDR3 spells CSARGASGVSYNEQFF. The CDR3 DNA is TGCAGTGCTAGAGGGGCTAGCGGGGTTTCATACAATGAGCAGTTCTTC.

In nucleotides, the CDR3 is TGCAGTGCACTAAGGGGTGCGGGAGGAGAACAGCCCCAGCATTTT. As protein: CSALRGAGGEQPQHF. The chain carries TRBV20-1 and TRBJ1-5, with D maybe TRBD1 (5 bases). Looked up from germline, CDR1 is DFQATT and CDR2 is SNEGSKA (reference sequence). The CDR3 contains 15 residues. Trimming removed 6 bases from V and 7 bases from J, with 22 bases in between.

The chain combines TRBV20-1 with TRBJ2-5; D gene ambiguous. The CDR3 contains 11 residues. The V end was cut by 6 bases, the J end by 5 bases, with 10 bases between. Germline lookup yields CDR1 DFQATT and CDR2 SNEGSKA (reference sequence). This CDR3 is CSARVGETQYF. The CDR3 nucleotides read TGCAGTGCCCGAGTAGGGGAGACCCAGTACTTC.

V gene TRBV5-1 combines with J gene TRBJ2-3, with unresolved D. Germline V gene sequence: CDR1 SGHRS, CDR2 YFSETQ. With 1 base removed from V and 6 bases from J, the gap between germline ends came to 9 bases. CDR3 length: 13 amino acids. The CDR3 loop is CASSLQDSDTQYF. The CDR3 region has the DNA TGCGCCAGCAGCTTGCAGGATTCGGATACGCAGTATTTT.

J is TRBJ2-5 and V is TRBV20-1; D remains unclear. The germline V gene has CDR1 DFQATT and CDR2 SNEGSKA (reference sequence). Trimming took 6 bases from V and 5 from J, leaving 19 bases between them. CDR3 length equals 14 residues. CDR3 nucleotide sequence: TGCAGTGCCTGGTTGAAGCGCCAAGAGGAGACCCAGTACTTC. As protein: CSAWLKRQEETQYF.

The rearrangement joins TRBV29-1 to TRBJ2-5; 8 bases agree with TRBD1. Germline assignment: CDR1 SQVTM and CDR2 ANQGSEA. The V segment lost 1 base and the J segment 6 bases; nucleotides outside the gene matches: 4. CDR3 size: 13 residues. This chain's CDR3 is CSVEGDRTKTQYF. CDR3 nucleotide sequence: TGCAGCGTTGAAGGGGACAGGACAAAGACCCAGTACTTC.

This clonotype was found once. The rearrangement joins TRBV7-2 to TRBJ1-5; D gene uncertain. Germline V gene lookup returns CDR1 SGHTA and CDR2 FQGNSA. V gave up 5 bases and J gave up 5 bases, with 16 bases separating them. This CDR3 spans 15 amino acids. The CDR3 sequence: CASSRGSVWYQPQHF. As DNA, the CDR3 is TGTGCCAGCAGCCGCGGGTCCGTGTGGTATCAGCCCCAGCATTTT.

The rearrangement links TRBV20-1 to TRBJ2-3; D is uncertain. V gave up 6 bases and J gave up 4 bases, with 11 bases separating them. The CDR3 covers 12 residues. Germline V CDR1 and CDR2: DFQATT, SNEGSKA (reference sequence). CDR3 sequence: CSANSGADTQYF. In nucleotides, the CDR3 is TGCAGTGCGAACTCTGGGGCAGATACGCAGTATTTT.